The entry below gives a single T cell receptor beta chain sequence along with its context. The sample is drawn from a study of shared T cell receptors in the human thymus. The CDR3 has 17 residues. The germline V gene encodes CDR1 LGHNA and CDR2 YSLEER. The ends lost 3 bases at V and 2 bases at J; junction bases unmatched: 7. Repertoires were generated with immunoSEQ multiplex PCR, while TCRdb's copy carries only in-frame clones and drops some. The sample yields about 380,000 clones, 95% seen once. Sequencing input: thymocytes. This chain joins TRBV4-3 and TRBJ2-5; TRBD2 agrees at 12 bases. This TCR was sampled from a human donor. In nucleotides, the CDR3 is TGCGCCAGCAGCCAGAGATTCGGACTAGCGGGACAAGAGACCCAGTACTTC. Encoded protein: CASSQRFGLAGQETQYF.